This TCR beta chain was identified in a study of breast tumors, draining lymph nodes, adjacent tissues. General study findings and limits: Luminal-like breast cancer showed significantly higher tumor–nontumor repertoire similarity than basal-like. The data were judged consistent with most tumor T cells coming from lymph node and expanding in tumor. Tumor TCR diversity was below lymph nodes but above nontumor tissue. Data only fit, rather than demonstrated, lymph node origin of most tumor T cells.

In TCRdb, the multiplex PCR reads were re-called with MiXCR into one record per CDR3 protein. This table holds about 180,000 distinct CDR3 sequences, roughly a third found once. This clonotype came up many times. The antigen is unknown. V lost 2 bases and J lost 0, with 5 bases in between. Germline lookup yields CDR1 GTSNPN and CDR2 SVGIG (reference sequence). The CDR3 covers 14 residues. Axillary draining lymph nodes of breast cancer patients supplied the node samples. This TCR derives from a female donor with breast cancer. Some clones in this sample may be carry-over from other donors' samples. This chain uses TRBV30 with TRBJ2-6; D is ambiguous. Sequenced sample: axillary lymph node tissue. The CDR3 loop is CAWSFISGANVLTF. The CDR3 nucleotides are TGTGCCTGGAGTTTCATCTCTGGGGCCAACGTCCTGACTTTC.